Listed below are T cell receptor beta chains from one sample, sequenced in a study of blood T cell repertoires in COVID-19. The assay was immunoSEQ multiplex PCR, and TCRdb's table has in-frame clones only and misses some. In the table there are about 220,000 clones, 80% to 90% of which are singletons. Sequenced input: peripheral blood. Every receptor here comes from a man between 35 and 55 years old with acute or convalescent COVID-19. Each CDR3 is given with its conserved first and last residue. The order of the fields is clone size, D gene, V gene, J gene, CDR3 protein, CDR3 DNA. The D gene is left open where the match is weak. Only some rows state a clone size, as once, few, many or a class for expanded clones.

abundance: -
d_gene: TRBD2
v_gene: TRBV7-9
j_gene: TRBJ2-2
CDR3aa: CASSSPTSGVNTGELFF
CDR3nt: TGTGCCAGCAGCTCCCCGACTAGCGGGGTCAACACCGGGGAGCTGTTTTTT

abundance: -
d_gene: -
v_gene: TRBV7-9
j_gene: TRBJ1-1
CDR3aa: CASSSPRLTEAFF
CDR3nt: TGTGCCAGCAGCTCACCGAGGCTCACTGAAGCTTTCTTT

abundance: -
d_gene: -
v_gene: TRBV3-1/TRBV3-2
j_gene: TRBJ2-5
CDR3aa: CASSQGPTSPETQYF
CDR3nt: TGTGCCAGCAGCCAAGGGCCAACCTCCCCAGAGACCCAGTACTTC

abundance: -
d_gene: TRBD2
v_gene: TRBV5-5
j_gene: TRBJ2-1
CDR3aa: CASSFKLAGAEEQFF
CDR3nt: TGTGCCAGCAGCTTTAAGCTAGCGGGGGCTGAAGAGCAGTTCTTC

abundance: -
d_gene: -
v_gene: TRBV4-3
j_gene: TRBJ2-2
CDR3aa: CASSQGGGIAMNTGELFF
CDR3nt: TGCGCCAGCAGCCAAGGCGGCGGAATAGCGATGAACACCGGGGAGCTGTTTTTT

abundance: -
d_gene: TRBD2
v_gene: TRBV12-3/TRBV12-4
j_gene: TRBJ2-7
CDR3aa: CASRTSGSYEQYF
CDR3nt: TGTGCCAGCAGAACTAGCGGATCCTACGAGCAGTACTTC

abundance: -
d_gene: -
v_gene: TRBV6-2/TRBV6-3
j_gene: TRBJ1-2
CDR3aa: CASSYSGQGHYGYTF
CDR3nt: TGTGCCAGCAGTTATTCAGGGCAGGGCCACTATGGCTACACCTTC

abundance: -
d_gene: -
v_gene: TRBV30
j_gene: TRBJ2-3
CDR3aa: CAWRQGYSSDTQYF
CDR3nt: TGTGCCTGGAGGCAGGGGTATTCTTCAGATACGCAGTATTTT

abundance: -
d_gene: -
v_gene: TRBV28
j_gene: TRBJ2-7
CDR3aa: CASSPQGSYEQYF
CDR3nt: TGTGCCAGCAGTCCCCAGGGATCCTACGAGCAGTACTTC

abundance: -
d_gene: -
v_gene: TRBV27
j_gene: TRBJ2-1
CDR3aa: CASKHSQTHNEQFF
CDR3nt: TGTGCCAGCAAGCACAGCCAAACCCACAATGAGCAGTTCTTC

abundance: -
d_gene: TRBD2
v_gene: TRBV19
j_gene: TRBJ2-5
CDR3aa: CASSGTSGGLIQETQYF
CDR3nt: TGTGCCAGTAGTGGGACTAGCGGGGGGCTAATCCAAGAGACCCAGTACTTC

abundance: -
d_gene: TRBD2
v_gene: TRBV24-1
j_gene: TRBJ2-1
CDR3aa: CATSDFGAGDINEQFF
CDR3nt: TGTGCCACCAGTGATTTCGGAGCGGGAGACATAAATGAGCAGTTCTTC

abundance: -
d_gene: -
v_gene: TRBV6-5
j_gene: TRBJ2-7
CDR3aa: CASSYGTATYEQYF
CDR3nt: TGTGCCAGCAGTTACGGGACTGCTACCTACGAGCAGTACTTC

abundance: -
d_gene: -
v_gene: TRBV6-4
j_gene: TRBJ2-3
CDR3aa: CASSDSPGGSSDTQYF
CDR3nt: TGTGCCAGCAGTGACTCTCCGGGGGGCTCTTCAGATACGCAGTATTTT

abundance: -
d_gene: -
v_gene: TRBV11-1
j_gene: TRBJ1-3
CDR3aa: CASSLSRGTSGNTIYF
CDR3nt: TGTGCCAGCAGCTTGAGTCGGGGAACCTCTGGAAACACCATATATTTT

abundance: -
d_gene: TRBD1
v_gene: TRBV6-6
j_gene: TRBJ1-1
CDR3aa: CASSGGDRGRGAFF
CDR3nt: TGTGCCAGCAGCGGAGGGGACAGGGGGCGCGGAGCTTTCTTT

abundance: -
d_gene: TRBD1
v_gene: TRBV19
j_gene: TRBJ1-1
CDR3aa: CASSMTGGASGAFF
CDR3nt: TGTGCCAGTAGCATGACAGGGGGGGCAAGTGGAGCTTTCTTT

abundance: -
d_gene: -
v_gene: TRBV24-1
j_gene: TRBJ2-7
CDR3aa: CATSDDSYEQYF
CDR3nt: TGTGCCACCAGTGACGACAGTTACGAGCAGTACTTC

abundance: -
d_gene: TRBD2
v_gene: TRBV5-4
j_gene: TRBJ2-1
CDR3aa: CASSLLSGTDYNEQFF
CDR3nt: TGTGCCAGCAGCTTGCTTAGCGGGACCGACTACAATGAGCAGTTCTTC

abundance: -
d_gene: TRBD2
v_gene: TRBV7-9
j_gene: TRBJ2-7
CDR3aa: CASSRLAGYEQYF
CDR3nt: TGTGCCAGCAGCCGACTAGCGGGGTACGAGCAGTACTTC

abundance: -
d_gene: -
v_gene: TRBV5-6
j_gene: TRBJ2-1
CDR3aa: CASSRPSSYNEQFF
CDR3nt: TGTGCCAGCAGTAGACCTAGCTCCTACAATGAGCAGTTCTTC

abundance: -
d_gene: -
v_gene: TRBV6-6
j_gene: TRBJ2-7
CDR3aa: CASSPRTPSYEQYF
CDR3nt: TGTGCCAGCAGTCCCAGGACACCGTCCTACGAGCAGTACTTC

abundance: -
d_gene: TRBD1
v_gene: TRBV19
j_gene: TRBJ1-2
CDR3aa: CASSTTRTGVGSGYTF
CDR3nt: TGTGCCAGTAGTACTACCAGGACAGGGGTGGGCTCAGGCTACACCTTC

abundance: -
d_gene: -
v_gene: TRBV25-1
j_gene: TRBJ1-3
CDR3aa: CASSEANSGNTIYF
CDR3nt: TGTGCCAGCAGTGAGGCAAACTCTGGAAACACCATATATTTT

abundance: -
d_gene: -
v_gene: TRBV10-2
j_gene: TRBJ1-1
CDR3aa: CASSDPGNTEAFF
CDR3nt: TGCGCCAGCAGTGACCCCGGGAACACTGAAGCTTTCTTT

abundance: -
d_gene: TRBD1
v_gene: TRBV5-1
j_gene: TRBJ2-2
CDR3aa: CASSLDRGSFELFF
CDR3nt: TGCGCCAGCAGCTTGGACAGGGGTAGTTTTGAGCTGTTTTTT

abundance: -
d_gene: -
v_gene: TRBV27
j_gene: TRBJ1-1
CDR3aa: CASSLVRGMNTEAFF
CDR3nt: TGTGCCAGCAGTTTGGTGAGGGGGATGAACACTGAAGCTTTCTTT

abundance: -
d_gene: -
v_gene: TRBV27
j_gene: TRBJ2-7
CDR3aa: CASSQTLANSYEQYF
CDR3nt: TGTGCCAGTAGCCAGACCCTAGCGAACTCCTACGAGCAGTACTTC

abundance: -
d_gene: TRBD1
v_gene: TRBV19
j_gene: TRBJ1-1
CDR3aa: CASGQGNTEAFF
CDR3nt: TGTGCCAGTGGACAGGGGAACACTGAAGCTTTCTTT

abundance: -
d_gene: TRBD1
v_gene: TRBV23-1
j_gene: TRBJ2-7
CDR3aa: CASSQDRRPMEQYF
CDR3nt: TGCGCCAGCAGTCAGGACAGGAGGCCAATGGAGCAGTACTTC

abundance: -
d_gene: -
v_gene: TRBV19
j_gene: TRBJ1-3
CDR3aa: CASRPQASSGNTIYF
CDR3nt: TGTGCCAGTAGACCACAGGCGAGCTCTGGAAACACCATATATTTT

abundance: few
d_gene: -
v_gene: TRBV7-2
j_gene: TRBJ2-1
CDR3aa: CASSLAPLSFGGSSYNEQFF
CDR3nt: TGTGCCAGCAGCTTAGCCCCTTTGAGCTTCGGTGGGAGCTCCTACAATGAGCAGTTCTTC

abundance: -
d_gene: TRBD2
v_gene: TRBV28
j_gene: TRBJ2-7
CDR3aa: CASRPPGLAGRYEQYF
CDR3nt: TGTGCCAGCAGGCCCCCGGGACTAGCGGGTAGATACGAGCAGTACTTC

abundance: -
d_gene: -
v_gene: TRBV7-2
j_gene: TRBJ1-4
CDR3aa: CASSPRGEKLFF
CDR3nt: TGTGCCAGCAGCCCCAGGGGTGAAAAACTGTTTTTT

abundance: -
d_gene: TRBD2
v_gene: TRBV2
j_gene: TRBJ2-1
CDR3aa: CASSEAGLAGGPSNEQFF
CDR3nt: TGTGCCAGCAGTGAAGCAGGACTAGCGGGGGGTCCGAGCAATGAGCAGTTCTTC

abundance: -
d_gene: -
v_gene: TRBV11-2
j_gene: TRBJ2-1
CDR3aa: CASSDIRGNNEQFF
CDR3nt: TGTGCCAGCAGCGATATCAGGGGAAACAATGAGCAGTTCTTC

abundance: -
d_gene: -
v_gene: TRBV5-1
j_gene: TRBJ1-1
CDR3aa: CASTERGPMNTEAFF
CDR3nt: TGCGCCAGCACAGAGCGGGGGCCTATGAACACTGAAGCTTTCTTT

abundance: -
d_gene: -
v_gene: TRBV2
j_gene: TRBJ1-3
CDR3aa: CASSPWDISSGNTIYF
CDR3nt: TGTGCCAGCAGCCCATGGGACATTTCCTCTGGAAACACCATATATTTT

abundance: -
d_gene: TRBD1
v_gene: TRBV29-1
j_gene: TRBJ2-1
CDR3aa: CSGDRDYNEQFF
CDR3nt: TGCAGCGGGGACAGGGATTACAATGAGCAGTTCTTC

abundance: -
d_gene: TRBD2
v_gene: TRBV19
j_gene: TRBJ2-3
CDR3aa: CASSIIAGVTDTQYF
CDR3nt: TGTGCCAGTAGTATCATAGCGGGAGTTACAGATACGCAGTATTTT

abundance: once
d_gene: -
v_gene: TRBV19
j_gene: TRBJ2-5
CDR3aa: CASNPGTGTSGETQYF
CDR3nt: TGTGCCAGTAACCCCGGGACAGGCACTAGCGGGGAGACCCAGTACTTC

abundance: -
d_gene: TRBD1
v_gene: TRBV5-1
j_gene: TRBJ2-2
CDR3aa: CASRGTGGTGELFF
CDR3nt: TGCGCCAGCAGGGGGACAGGAGGCACCGGGGAGCTGTTTTTT

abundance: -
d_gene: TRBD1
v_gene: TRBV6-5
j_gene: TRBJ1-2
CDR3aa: CASRTIQGHNYGYTF
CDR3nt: TGTGCCAGCAGGACTATACAGGGGCACAACTATGGCTACACCTTC

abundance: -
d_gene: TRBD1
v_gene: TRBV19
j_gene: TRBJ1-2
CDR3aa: CASSVGRRQGRSGYTF
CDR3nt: TGTGCCAGTAGTGTTGGGAGGAGACAGGGGCGGTCGGGCTACACCTTC

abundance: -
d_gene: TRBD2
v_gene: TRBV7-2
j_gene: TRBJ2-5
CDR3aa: CASSLTSGSYETQYF
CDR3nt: TGTGCCAGCAGCTTAACTAGCGGGAGTTATGAGACCCAGTACTTC

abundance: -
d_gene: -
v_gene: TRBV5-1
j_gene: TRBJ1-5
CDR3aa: CASSLASNQPQHF
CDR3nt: TGCGCCAGCAGCTTGGCGAGCAATCAGCCCCAGCATTTT

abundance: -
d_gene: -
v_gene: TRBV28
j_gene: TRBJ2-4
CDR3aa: CASSPSPGTTKNIQYF
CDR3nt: TGTGCCAGCAGTCCATCCCCCGGGACAACCAAAAACATTCAGTACTTC

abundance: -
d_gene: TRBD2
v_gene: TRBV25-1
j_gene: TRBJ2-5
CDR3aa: CASSETSGGPRETQYF
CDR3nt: TGTGCCAGCAGCGAGACTAGCGGGGGGCCGCGAGAGACCCAGTACTTC

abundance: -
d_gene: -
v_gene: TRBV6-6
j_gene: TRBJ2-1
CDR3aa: CASSPTGSSSYNEQFF
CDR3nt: TGTGCCAGCAGTCCCACGGGTTCAAGCTCCTACAATGAGCAGTTCTTC

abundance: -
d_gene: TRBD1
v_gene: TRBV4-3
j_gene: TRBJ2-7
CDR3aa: CASSPRDRGPYEQYF
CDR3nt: TGCGCCAGCAGCCCCCGGGACAGGGGACCCTACGAGCAGTACTTC

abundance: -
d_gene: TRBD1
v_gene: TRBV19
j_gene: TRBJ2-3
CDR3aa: CASSIRGTGGVTDTQYF
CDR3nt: TGTGCCAGTAGTATTCGCGGGACAGGGGGAGTGACAGATACGCAGTATTTT

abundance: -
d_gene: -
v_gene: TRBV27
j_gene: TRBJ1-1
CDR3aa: CASRLQGNTEAFF
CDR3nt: TGTGCCAGCAGGCTACAGGGGAACACTGAAGCTTTCTTT

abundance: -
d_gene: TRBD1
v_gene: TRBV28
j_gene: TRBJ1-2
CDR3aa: CASSDRDREGFYGYTF
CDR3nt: TGTGCCAGCAGTGACCGGGACAGGGAGGGATTCTATGGCTACACCTTC

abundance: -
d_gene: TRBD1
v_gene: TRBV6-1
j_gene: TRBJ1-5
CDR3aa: CASSVQGTVSNQPQHF
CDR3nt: TGTGCCAGCAGTGTACAGGGGACGGTGAGCAATCAGCCCCAGCATTTT

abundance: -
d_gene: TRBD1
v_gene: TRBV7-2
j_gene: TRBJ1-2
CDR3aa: CASSSDPTGADYGYTF
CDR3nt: TGTGCCAGCAGCTCGGACCCCACAGGGGCAGACTATGGCTACACCTTC